This T cell receptor (beta chain) was recorded in a study of blood T cell repertoires in COVID-19. Profiled with immunoSEQ multiplex PCR; TCRdb holds only in-frame clones, not every one. The sample contains tens of thousands of clones, around 81% of which appear only once. Germline CDR1 reads LGHDT; CDR2 reads YNNKEL (reference sequence). CDR3 size: 15 residues. The trim removed 2 bases at V and 7 bases at J, leaving 7 bases unmatched. The clonotype comes from a man between 65 and 85 years old with acute or convalescent COVID-19. The gene calls are TRBV3-1 (or the pseudogene TRBV3-2) and TRBJ2-1; 8 bases fit TRBD2. The source material was peripheral blood. DNA for the CDR3: TGTGCCAGCAGCCAATTTTACGGGGGGGAGAATGAGCAGTTCTTC. Translated: CASSQFYGGENEQFF.